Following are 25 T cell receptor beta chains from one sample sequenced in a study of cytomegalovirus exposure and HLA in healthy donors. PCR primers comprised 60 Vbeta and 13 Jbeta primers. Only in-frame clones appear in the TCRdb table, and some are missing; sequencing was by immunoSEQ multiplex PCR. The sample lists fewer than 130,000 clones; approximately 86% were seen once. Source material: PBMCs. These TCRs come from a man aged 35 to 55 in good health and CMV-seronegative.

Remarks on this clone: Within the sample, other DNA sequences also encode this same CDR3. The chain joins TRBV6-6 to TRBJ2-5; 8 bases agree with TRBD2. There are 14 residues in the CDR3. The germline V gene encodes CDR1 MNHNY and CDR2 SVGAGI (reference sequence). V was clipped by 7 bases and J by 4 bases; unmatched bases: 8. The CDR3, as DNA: TGTGCCAGCACCCCCGGACTAGCAACAGAGACCCAGTACTTC. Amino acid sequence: CASTPGLATETQYF.

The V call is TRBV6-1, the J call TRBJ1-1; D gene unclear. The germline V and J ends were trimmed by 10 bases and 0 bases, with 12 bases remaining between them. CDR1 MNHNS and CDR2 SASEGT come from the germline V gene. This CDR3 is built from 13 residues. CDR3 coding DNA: TGTGCCACCGCCCGCGCTCTGAACACTGAAGCTTTCTTT. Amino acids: CATARALNTEAFF.

The CDR3 DNA follows: TGTGCCAGCAGTTACTCCCAGAATCAGCCCCAGCATTTT. This codes for CASSYSQNQPQHF. The chain combines TRBV6-5 with TRBJ1-5; no clear D. Germline V gives CDR1 MNHEY, CDR2 SVGAGI. The CDR3 totals 13 residues. Trimming left V 0 bases short and J 4 bases short, with 4 bases between.

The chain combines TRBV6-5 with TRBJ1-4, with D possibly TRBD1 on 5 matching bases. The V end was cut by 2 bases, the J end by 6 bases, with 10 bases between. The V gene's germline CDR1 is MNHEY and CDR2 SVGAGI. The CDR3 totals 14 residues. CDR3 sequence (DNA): TGTGCCAGCAGTTACGTTACGGGGGATGAAAAACTGTTTTTT. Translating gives CASSYVTGDEKLFF.

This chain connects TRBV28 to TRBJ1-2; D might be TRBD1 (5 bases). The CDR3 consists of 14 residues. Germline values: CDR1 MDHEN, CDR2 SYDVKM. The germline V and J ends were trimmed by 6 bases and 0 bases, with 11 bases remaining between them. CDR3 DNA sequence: TGTGCCAGCAGCCGGGACTACGCTAACTATGGCTACACCTTC. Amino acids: CASSRDYANYGYTF.

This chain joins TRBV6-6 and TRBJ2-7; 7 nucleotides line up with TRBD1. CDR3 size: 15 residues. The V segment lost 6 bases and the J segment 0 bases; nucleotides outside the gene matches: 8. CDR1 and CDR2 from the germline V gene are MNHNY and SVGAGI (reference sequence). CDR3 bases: TGTGCCAGCAGGGCTGGACAGGTTAGCTCCTACGAGCAGTACTTC. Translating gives CASRAGQVSSYEQYF.

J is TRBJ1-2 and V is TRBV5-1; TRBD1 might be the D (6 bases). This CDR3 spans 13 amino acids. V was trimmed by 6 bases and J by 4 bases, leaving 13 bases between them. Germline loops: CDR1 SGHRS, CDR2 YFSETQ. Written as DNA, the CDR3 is TGCGCCAGCACTCCGGGACACACCTATGGCTACACCTTC. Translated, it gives CASTPGHTYGYTF.

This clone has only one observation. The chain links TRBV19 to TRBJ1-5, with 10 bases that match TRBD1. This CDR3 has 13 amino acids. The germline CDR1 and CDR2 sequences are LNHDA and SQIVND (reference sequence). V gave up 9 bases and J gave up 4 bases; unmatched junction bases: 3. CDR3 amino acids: CASRTGGNQPQHF. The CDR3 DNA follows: TGTGCCAGCAGGACAGGGGGGAATCAGCCCCAGCATTTT.

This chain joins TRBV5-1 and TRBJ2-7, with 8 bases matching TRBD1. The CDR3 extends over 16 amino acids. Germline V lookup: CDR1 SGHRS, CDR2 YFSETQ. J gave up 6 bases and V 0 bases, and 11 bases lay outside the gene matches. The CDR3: CASSLEAGGARGEQYF. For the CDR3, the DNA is TGCGCCAGCAGCTTGGAGGCAGGGGGCGCCCGGGGCGAGCAGTACTTC. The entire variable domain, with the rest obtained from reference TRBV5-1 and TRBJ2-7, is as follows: KAGVTQTPRYLIKTRGQQVTLSCSPISGHRSVSWYQQTPGQGLQFLFEYFSETQRNKGNFPGRFSGRQFSNSRSEMNVSTLELGDSALYLCASSLEAGGARGEQYFGPGTRLTVT.

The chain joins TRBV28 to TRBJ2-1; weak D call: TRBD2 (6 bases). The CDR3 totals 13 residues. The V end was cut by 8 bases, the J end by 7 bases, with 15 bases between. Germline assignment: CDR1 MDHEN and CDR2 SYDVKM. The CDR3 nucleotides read TGTGCCAGCGGCTACTACGGGGGAAATGAGCAGTTCTTC. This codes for CASGYYGGNEQFF. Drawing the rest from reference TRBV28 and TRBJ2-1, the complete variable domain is DVKVTQSSRYLVKRTGEKVFLECVQDMDHENMFWYRQDPGLGLRLIYFSYDVKMKEKGDIPEGYSVSREKKERFSLILESASTNQTSMYLCASGYYGGNEQFFGPGTRLTVL.

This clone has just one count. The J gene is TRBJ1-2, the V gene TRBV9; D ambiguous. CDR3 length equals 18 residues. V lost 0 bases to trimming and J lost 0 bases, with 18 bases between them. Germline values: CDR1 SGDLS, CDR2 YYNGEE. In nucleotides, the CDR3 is TGTGCCAGCAGCGTAGCCCCCCAGGAGGAGTTTCCTAACTATGGCTACACCTTC. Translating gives CASSVAPQEEFPNYGYTF. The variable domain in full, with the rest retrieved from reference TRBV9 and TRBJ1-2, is DSGVTQTPKHLITATGQRVTLRCSPRSGDLSVYWYQQSLDQGLQFLIQYYNGEERAKGNILERFSAQQFPDLHSELNLSSLELGDSALYFCASSVAPQEEFPNYGYTFGSGTRLTVV.

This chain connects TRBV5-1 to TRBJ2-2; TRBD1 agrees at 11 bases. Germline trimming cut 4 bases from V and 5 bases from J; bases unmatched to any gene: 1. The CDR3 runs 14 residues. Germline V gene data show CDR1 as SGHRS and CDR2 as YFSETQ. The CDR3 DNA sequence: TGCGCCAGCAGCGGGACAGGGGGGACCGGGGAGCTGTTTTTT. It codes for CASSGTGGTGELFF.

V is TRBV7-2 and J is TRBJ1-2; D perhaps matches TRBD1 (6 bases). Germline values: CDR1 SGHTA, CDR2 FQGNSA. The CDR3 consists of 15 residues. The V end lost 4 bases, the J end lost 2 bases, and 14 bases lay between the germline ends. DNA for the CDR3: TGTGCCAGCAGCTCCCCGGGACAATCGAACTATGGCTACACCTTC. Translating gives CASSSPGQSNYGYTF.

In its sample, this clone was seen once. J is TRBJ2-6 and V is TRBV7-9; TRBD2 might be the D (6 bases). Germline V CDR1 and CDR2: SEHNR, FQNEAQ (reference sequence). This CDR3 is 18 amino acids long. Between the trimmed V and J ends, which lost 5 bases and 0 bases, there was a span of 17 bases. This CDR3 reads CASSRLLDGSSGANVLTF. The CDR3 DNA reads TGTGCCAGCAGCCGACTCTTGGACGGGAGCTCTGGGGCCAACGTCCTGACTTTC. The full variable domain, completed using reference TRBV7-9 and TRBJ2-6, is DTGVSQNPRHKITKRGQNVTFRCDPISEHNRLYWYRQTLGQGPEFLTYFQNEAQLEKSRLLSDRFSAERPKGSFSTLEIQRTEQGDSAMYLCASSRLLDGSSGANVLTFGAGSRLTVL.

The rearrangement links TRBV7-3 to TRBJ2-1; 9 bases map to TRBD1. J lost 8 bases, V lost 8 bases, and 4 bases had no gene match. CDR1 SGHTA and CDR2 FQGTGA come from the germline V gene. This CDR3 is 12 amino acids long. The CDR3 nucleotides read TGTGCCAGCGGGACAGGGCTCGATGAGCAGTTCTTC. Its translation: CASGTGLDEQFF.

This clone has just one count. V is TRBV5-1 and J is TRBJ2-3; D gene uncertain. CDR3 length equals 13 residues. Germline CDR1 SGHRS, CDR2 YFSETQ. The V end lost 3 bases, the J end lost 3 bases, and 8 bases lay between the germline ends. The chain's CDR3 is CASSSQTTDTQYF. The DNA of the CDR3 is TGCGCCAGCAGCTCCCAGACAACAGATACGCAGTATTTT.

The CDR3 nucleotides read TGTGCCAGCAGGGTCCAGGGGTGCCTATTTCTATCCTACGAGCAGTACTTC. Its translation: CASRVQGCLFLSYEQYF. The J gene is TRBJ2-7, the V gene TRBV7-2, with D possibly TRBD1 on 6 matching bases. The CDR3 extends over 17 amino acids. Germline V gene lookup returns CDR1 SGHTA and CDR2 FQGNSA. Between the trimmed V and J ends, which lost 6 bases and 1 base, there was a span of 22 bases.

The CDR3 DNA reads TGTGCCAGCTCACCTCGGGGGGATAGCAATCAGCCCCAGCATTTT. Protein sequence: CASSPRGDSNQPQHF. The chain carries TRBV18 and TRBJ1-5; TRBD1 is a possible D gene (5 bases). The germline V and J ends were trimmed by 3 bases and 0 bases, with 9 bases remaining between them. The CDR3 loop spans 15 amino acids. In germline, CDR1 is KGHSH, CDR2 LQKENI.

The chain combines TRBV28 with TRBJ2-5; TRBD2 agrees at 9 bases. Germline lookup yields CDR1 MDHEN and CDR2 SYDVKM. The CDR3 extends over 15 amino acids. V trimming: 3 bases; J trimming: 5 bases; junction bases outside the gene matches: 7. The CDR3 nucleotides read TGTGCCAGCAGTTTTGCGCGGGGGGGCTCGGAGACCCAGTACTTC. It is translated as CASSFARGGSETQYF.

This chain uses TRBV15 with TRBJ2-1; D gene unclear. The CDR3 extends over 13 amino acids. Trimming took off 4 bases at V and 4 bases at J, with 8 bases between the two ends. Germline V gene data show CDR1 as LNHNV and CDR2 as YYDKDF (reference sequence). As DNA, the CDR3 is TGTGCCACCAGCACGGAGCAGTACAATGAGCAGTTCTTC. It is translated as CATSTEQYNEQFF.

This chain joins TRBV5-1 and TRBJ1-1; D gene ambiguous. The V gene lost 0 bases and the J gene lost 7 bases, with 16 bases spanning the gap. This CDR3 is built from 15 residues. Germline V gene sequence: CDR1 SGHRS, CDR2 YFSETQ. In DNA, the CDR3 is TGCGCCAGCAGCTTGGTAGATATGTGGTCAGGTGAAGCTTTCTTT. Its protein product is CASSLVDMWSGEAFF.

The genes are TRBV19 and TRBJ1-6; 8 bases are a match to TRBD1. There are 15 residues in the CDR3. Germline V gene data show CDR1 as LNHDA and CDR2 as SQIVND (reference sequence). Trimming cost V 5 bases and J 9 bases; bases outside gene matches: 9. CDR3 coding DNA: TGTGCCAGTAGTCCCACCACAGGGGGTGTTTCACCCCTCCACTTT. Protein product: CASSPTTGGVSPLHF. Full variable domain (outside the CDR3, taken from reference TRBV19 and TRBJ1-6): DGGITQSPKYLFRKEGQNVTLSCEQNLNHDAMYWYRQDPGQGLRLIYYSQIVNDFQKGDIAEGYSVSREKKESFPLTVTSAQKNPTAFYLCASSPTTGGVSPLHFGNGTRLTVT.

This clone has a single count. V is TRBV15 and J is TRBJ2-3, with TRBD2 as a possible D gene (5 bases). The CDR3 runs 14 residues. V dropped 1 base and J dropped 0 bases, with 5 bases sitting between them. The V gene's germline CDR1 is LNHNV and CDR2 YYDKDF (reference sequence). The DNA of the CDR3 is TGTGCCACCAGCAGAGGCGGGAGCACAGATACGCAGTATTTT. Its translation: CATSRGGSTDTQYF.

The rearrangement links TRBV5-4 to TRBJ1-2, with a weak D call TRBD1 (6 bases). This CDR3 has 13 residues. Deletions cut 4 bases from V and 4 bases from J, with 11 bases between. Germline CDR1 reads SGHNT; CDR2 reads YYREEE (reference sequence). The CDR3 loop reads CASSEGQRYGYTF. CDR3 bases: TGTGCCAGCAGCGAGGGACAACGCTATGGCTACACCTTC.

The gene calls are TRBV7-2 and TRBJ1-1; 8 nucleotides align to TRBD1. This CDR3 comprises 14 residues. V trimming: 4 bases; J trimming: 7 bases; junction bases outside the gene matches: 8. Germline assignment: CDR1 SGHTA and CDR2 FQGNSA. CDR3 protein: CASSSVPGQVEAFF. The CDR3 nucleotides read TGTGCCAGCAGCTCCGTCCCGGGACAGGTTGAAGCTTTCTTT. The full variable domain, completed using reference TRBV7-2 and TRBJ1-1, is GAGVSQSPSNKVTEKGKDVELRCDPISGHTALYWYRQSLGQGLEFLIYFQGNSAPDKSGLPSDRFSAERTGGSVSTLTIQRTQQEDSAVYLCASSSVPGQVEAFFGQGTRLTVV.